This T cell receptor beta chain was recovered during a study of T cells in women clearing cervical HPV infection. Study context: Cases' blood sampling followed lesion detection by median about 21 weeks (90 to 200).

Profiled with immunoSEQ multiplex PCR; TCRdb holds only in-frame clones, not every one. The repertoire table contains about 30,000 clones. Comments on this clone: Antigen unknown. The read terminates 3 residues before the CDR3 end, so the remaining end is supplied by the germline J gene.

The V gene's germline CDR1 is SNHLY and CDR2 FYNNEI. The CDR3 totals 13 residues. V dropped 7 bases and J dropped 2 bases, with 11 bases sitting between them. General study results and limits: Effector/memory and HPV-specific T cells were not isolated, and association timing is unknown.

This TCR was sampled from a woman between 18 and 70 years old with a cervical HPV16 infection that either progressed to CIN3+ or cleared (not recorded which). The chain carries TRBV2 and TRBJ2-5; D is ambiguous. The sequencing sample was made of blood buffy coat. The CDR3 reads CASMPDTQETQYF. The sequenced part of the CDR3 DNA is TGTGCCAGCATGCCAGACACGCAAGAGACC.